A selection of T cell receptor beta chains follows, all from one sample in a study of regulatory T cells in long-lasting Graves disease. TCRdb reprocessed the multiplex PCR reads with MiXCR, giving one entry per CDR3 protein. The table shows about 430,000 distinct CDR3 sequences, with around 16% occurring only once. In addition, the sample was reused for a study of T cells in Graves' hyperthyroidism and ophthalmopathy.

The sample consisted of peripheral blood mononuclear cells (PBMCs), taken at new diagnosis, from a patient treated with antithyroid drugs. These receptors were taken from a woman between 40 and 55 years old with Graves disease. CDR3s include the opening cysteine and the closing phenylalanine or tryptophan. D genes are given only for firm matches. Only part of the rows carry a size: once, few, many, or a class if the clone is expanded.

v_gene: TRBV5-8; j_gene: TRBJ2-3; abundance: many; d_gene: NA; CDR3nt: TGTGCCAGCAGCTTGGTTGGGGGGATCACAGATACGCAGTATTTT; CDR3aa: CASSLVGGITDTQYF
v_gene: TRBV20-1; j_gene: TRBJ2-2; abundance: NA; d_gene: TRBD2; CDR3nt: TGCAGTGCCCGGCGGGTAGCGGGAGATCTGGTCACCGGGGAGCTGTTTTTT; CDR3aa: CSARRVAGDLVTGELFF
v_gene: TRBV5-8; j_gene: TRBJ1-5; abundance: NA; d_gene: NA; CDR3nt: TGTGCCAGCAGCTTGGGAGGCCCTTATAGCAATCAGCCCCAGCATTTT; CDR3aa: CASSLGGPYSNQPQHF
v_gene: TRBV7-6; j_gene: TRBJ1-2; abundance: many; d_gene: NA; CDR3nt: TGTGCCAGCAGCCTCCAGGGTCCAGATGGCTACACCTTC; CDR3aa: CASSLQGPDGYTF
v_gene: TRBV9; j_gene: TRBJ1-2; abundance: many; d_gene: NA; CDR3nt: TGTGCCAGCAGCGGAGGAGGGGGAAACTATGGCTACACCTTC; CDR3aa: CASSGGGGNYGYTF
v_gene: TRBV28; j_gene: TRBJ1-1; abundance: many; d_gene: NA; CDR3nt: TGTGCCAGCAGTTCTGACGTACCTTCCTTGAACACTGAAGCTTTCTTT; CDR3aa: CASSSDVPSLNTEAFF
v_gene: TRBV11-2; j_gene: TRBJ2-7; abundance: NA; d_gene: NA; CDR3nt: TGTGCCAGCAGCTTAGAAGGTGTCGCTACCTACGAGCAGTACTTC; CDR3aa: CASSLEGVATYEQYF
v_gene: TRBV6-5; j_gene: TRBJ1-1; abundance: many; d_gene: NA; CDR3nt: TGTGCCAGCAGTTACACGCTCACAGGGTCGGGATTGAACACTGAAGCTTTCTTT; CDR3aa: CASSYTLTGSGLNTEAFF
v_gene: TRBV2; j_gene: TRBJ2-3; abundance: many; d_gene: NA; CDR3nt: TGTGCCAGCAGTGATTGGGGCAGGGGTAAAGATACGCAGTATTTT; CDR3aa: CASSDWGRGKDTQYF
v_gene: TRBV11-2; j_gene: TRBJ2-3; abundance: many; d_gene: TRBD2; CDR3nt: TGTGCCAGCAGCTTTGGTCTAGCGGCAGATACGCAGTATTTT; CDR3aa: CASSFGLAADTQYF
v_gene: TRBV2; j_gene: TRBJ2-3; abundance: many; d_gene: TRBD2; CDR3nt: TGTGCCAGCAGTAAACTAGCGGGAGACCCAGATACGCAGTATTTT; CDR3aa: CASSKLAGDPDTQYF
v_gene: TRBV30; j_gene: TRBJ2-5; abundance: many; d_gene: NA; CDR3nt: TGTGCCTGGAGTGTACGGGGAGAGACCCAGTACTTC; CDR3aa: CAWSVRGETQYF
v_gene: TRBV3-1; j_gene: TRBJ1-3; abundance: few; d_gene: NA; CDR3nt: TGTGCCAGCAGCCAAGATTACAGTGGAAACACCATATATTTT; CDR3aa: CASSQDYSGNTIYF
v_gene: TRBV6-1; j_gene: TRBJ1-4; abundance: many; d_gene: NA; CDR3nt: TGTGCCAGCAGTCGCGGGGGCGGTGAAAAACTGTTTTTT; CDR3aa: CASSRGGGEKLFF
v_gene: TRBV10-3; j_gene: TRBJ2-6; abundance: NA; d_gene: NA; CDR3nt: TGTGCCATCAGTGACGGCCGCTCTGGGGCCAACGTCCTGACTTTC; CDR3aa: CAISDGRSGANVLTF
v_gene: TRBV12-3/TRBV12-4; j_gene: TRBJ1-2; abundance: many; d_gene: NA; CDR3nt: TGTGCCAGCAGTTATATATCTAACTATGGCTACACCTTC; CDR3aa: CASSYISNYGYTF
v_gene: TRBV6-2/TRBV6-3; j_gene: TRBJ1-5; abundance: many; d_gene: NA; CDR3nt: TGTGCCAGCAGTTATGAGGGGGATGTCCAGCCCCAGCATTTT; CDR3aa: CASSYEGDVQPQHF
v_gene: TRBV12-3/TRBV12-4; j_gene: TRBJ2-7; abundance: many; d_gene: NA; CDR3nt: TGTGCCAGCAGTTCTAGCTCGGGAGCCTACGAGCAGTACTTC; CDR3aa: CASSSSSGAYEQYF
v_gene: TRBV4-1; j_gene: TRBJ1-5; abundance: NA; d_gene: TRBD1; CDR3nt: TGCGCCAGCAGCCATTACAGGGGCAAGGCGGGCAATCAGCCCCAGCATTTT; CDR3aa: CASSHYRGKAGNQPQHF
v_gene: TRBV6-2/TRBV6-3; j_gene: TRBJ2-3; abundance: NA; d_gene: TRBD1; CDR3nt: TGTGCCAGCAGGACCCTGACAGGGGCCAGCACAGATACGCAGTATTTT; CDR3aa: CASRTLTGASTDTQYF
v_gene: TRBV11-3; j_gene: TRBJ2-5; abundance: NA; d_gene: TRBD2; CDR3nt: TGTGCCAGCAGCTTTGATGTGGTAGCGGGAGCTCAAGAGACCCAGTACTTC; CDR3aa: CASSFDVVAGAQETQYF
v_gene: TRBV30; j_gene: TRBJ1-5; abundance: NA; d_gene: TRBD1; CDR3nt: TGTGCCTGGAGTATAGGACAGGTATATAGCAATCAGCCCCAGCATTTT; CDR3aa: CAWSIGQVYSNQPQHF
v_gene: TRBV12-5; j_gene: TRBJ2-7; abundance: NA; d_gene: NA; CDR3nt: TGTGCTAGTGGTTTGGTCCTCGGCCCCGGCCTCTACGAGCAGTACTTC; CDR3aa: CASGLVLGPGLYEQYF
v_gene: TRBV6-1; j_gene: TRBJ1-4; abundance: NA; d_gene: NA; CDR3nt: TGTGCCACGGAGGTGGGAGGGGGGAGCGAAAAACTGTTTTTT; CDR3aa: CATEVGGGSEKLFF
v_gene: TRBV29-1; j_gene: TRBJ1-2; abundance: NA; d_gene: NA; CDR3nt: TGCAGCGTTCCTTCAGAGGACTATGGCTACACCTTC; CDR3aa: CSVPSEDYGYTF
v_gene: TRBV28; j_gene: TRBJ2-7; abundance: many; d_gene: NA; CDR3nt: TGTGCCAGCAGTTTAGCCAGGGGCGCGGGATCCTACGAGCAGTACTTC; CDR3aa: CASSLARGAGSYEQYF
v_gene: TRBV19; j_gene: TRBJ2-1; abundance: NA; d_gene: NA; CDR3nt: TGTGCCAGTATAGACGCTAGGAGCGAGCAGTTCTTC; CDR3aa: CASIDARSEQFF
v_gene: TRBV11-2; j_gene: TRBJ2-5; abundance: many; d_gene: NA; CDR3nt: TGTGCCAGCAGCGATGGGTCTATTGGGGTAGAGACCCAGTACTTC; CDR3aa: CASSDGSIGVETQYF
v_gene: TRBV27; j_gene: TRBJ2-5; abundance: NA; d_gene: NA; CDR3nt: TGTGCCAGCAGAGGGGCCTCGGAGACCCAGTACTTC; CDR3aa: CASRGASETQYF
v_gene: TRBV6-2/TRBV6-3; j_gene: TRBJ1-1; abundance: few; d_gene: TRBD1; CDR3nt: TGTGCCAGCAGTCACGTACAGGGGCCGAACACTGAAGCTTTCTTT; CDR3aa: CASSHVQGPNTEAFF
v_gene: TRBV20-1; j_gene: TRBJ2-2; abundance: few; d_gene: NA; CDR3nt: TGCAGTGCTAAGACAGGAACCGGGGAGCTGTTTTTT; CDR3aa: CSAKTGTGELFF
v_gene: TRBV7-6; j_gene: TRBJ2-1; abundance: many; d_gene: TRBD2; CDR3nt: TGTGCCAGCAGTGGACTAGCGGGAGGCGATGAGCAGTTCTTC; CDR3aa: CASSGLAGGDEQFF
v_gene: TRBV28; j_gene: TRBJ1-3; abundance: many; d_gene: NA; CDR3nt: TGTGCCAGCAGTTTCGGAGATGGAAACACCATATATTTT; CDR3aa: CASSFGDGNTIYF
v_gene: TRBV5-1; j_gene: TRBJ2-7; abundance: NA; d_gene: NA; CDR3nt: TGCGCCAGCAGCATGCCGAAAGGGGGGGTTGCCTACGAGCAGTACTTC; CDR3aa: CASSMPKGGVAYEQYF
v_gene: TRBV11-2; j_gene: TRBJ2-1; abundance: few; d_gene: TRBD2; CDR3nt: TGTGCCAGCAGCCAAGGACTGGGGACTAGCGGGGGTAGCTCCTACAATGAGCAGTTCTTC; CDR3aa: CASSQGLGTSGGSSYNEQFF
v_gene: TRBV6-2/TRBV6-3; j_gene: TRBJ2-7; abundance: few; d_gene: NA; CDR3nt: TGTGCCAGCAGTTACCACCCGGTAGGATACGAGCAGTACTTC; CDR3aa: CASSYHPVGYEQYF
v_gene: TRBV11-2; j_gene: TRBJ2-1; abundance: NA; d_gene: NA; CDR3nt: TGTGCCGGCAGCTTACCAGGCATGGGTGAGCAGTTCTTC; CDR3aa: CAGSLPGMGEQFF
v_gene: TRBV9; j_gene: TRBJ2-6; abundance: NA; d_gene: NA; CDR3nt: TGTGCCAGCAGCGCCACCAGGGGCCGGATGTTTAGCTCTGGGGCCAACGTCCTGACTTTC; CDR3aa: CASSATRGRMFSSGANVLTF
v_gene: TRBV2; j_gene: TRBJ2-1; abundance: many; d_gene: TRBD1; CDR3nt: TGTGCCAGCAGTGAACCCATCCCCGGGACAGGAATGCCCAATGAGCAGTTCTTC; CDR3aa: CASSEPIPGTGMPNEQFF
v_gene: TRBV5-1; j_gene: TRBJ2-1; abundance: many; d_gene: TRBD2; CDR3nt: TGCGCCAGCAGGTATGGGACTAGCGTCGAGACCTACAATGAGCAGTTCTTC; CDR3aa: CASRYGTSVETYNEQFF
v_gene: TRBV20-1; j_gene: TRBJ1-1; abundance: NA; d_gene: TRBD1; CDR3nt: TGCAGTGCTATACGACAGGGGGGCTCGCTCACTGAAGCTTTCTTT; CDR3aa: CSAIRQGGSLTEAFF
v_gene: TRBV30; j_gene: TRBJ2-7; abundance: NA; d_gene: NA; CDR3nt: TGTGCCTGGACCGTTCAACGGAGGGGATTAAGCTCCTACGAGCAGTACTTC; CDR3aa: CAWTVQRRGLSSYEQYF
v_gene: TRBV2; j_gene: TRBJ2-1; abundance: many; d_gene: TRBD2; CDR3nt: TGTGCCAGCAGACCACTAGCGGGAGGCTACAATGAGCAGTTCTTC; CDR3aa: CASRPLAGGYNEQFF
v_gene: TRBV7-6; j_gene: TRBJ2-7; abundance: few; d_gene: TRBD2; CDR3nt: TGTGCCAGCAGCTTAACTAGCGAGGAGCAGTACTTC; CDR3aa: CASSLTSEEQYF
v_gene: TRBV6-5; j_gene: TRBJ2-4; abundance: NA; d_gene: NA; CDR3nt: TGTGCCAGCAGTTACCCGCCGGACAGCAAGAGGGGGGCCAAAAACATTCAGTACTTC; CDR3aa: CASSYPPDSKRGAKNIQYF
v_gene: TRBV30; j_gene: TRBJ1-1; abundance: few; d_gene: TRBD1; CDR3nt: TGTGCCTGGAGTAACCCCAGACAGGGGAACACTGAAGCTTTCTTT; CDR3aa: CAWSNPRQGNTEAFF
v_gene: TRBV14; j_gene: TRBJ2-1; abundance: few; d_gene: NA; CDR3nt: TGTGCCAGCACCATAGGACAGAGATACAATGAGCAGTTCTTC; CDR3aa: CASTIGQRYNEQFF
v_gene: TRBV12-3/TRBV12-4; j_gene: TRBJ1-4; abundance: NA; d_gene: TRBD1; CDR3nt: TGTGCCAGCAGTCCCTCATCCGGGACAGTAGATGAAAAACTGTTTTTT; CDR3aa: CASSPSSGTVDEKLFF
v_gene: TRBV12-3/TRBV12-4; j_gene: TRBJ1-2; abundance: few; d_gene: NA; CDR3nt: TGTGCCAGCAGTCCCGGACTCCGCGGCGGCTACACCTTC; CDR3aa: CASSPGLRGGYTF
v_gene: TRBV28; j_gene: TRBJ1-2; abundance: few; d_gene: TRBD1; CDR3nt: TGTGGCTCGAAACTCCGGGACAGGATTAACTATGGCTACACCTTC; CDR3aa: CGSKLRDRINYGYTF
v_gene: TRBV6-1; j_gene: TRBJ1-5; abundance: NA; d_gene: NA; CDR3nt: TGTGCCAGCAGTGCCGGGAGCAATCAGCCCCAGCATTTT; CDR3aa: CASSAGSNQPQHF
v_gene: TRBV2; j_gene: TRBJ1-4; abundance: NA; d_gene: TRBD1; CDR3nt: TGTGCCAGCAGTCGGGACAGGGGGTATGAAAAACTGTTTTTT; CDR3aa: CASSRDRGYEKLFF
v_gene: TRBV15; j_gene: TRBJ1-5; abundance: NA; d_gene: NA; CDR3nt: TGTGCCACCAGCAGAGATTTAGAGGGTTTTCAGCCCCAGCATTTT; CDR3aa: CATSRDLEGFQPQHF
v_gene: TRBV19; j_gene: TRBJ2-1; abundance: NA; d_gene: TRBD2; CDR3nt: TGTGCCAGTAAGACTAGCGGGAGCTCAAGCAATGAGCAGTTCTTC; CDR3aa: CASKTSGSSSNEQFF
v_gene: TRBV2; j_gene: TRBJ2-1; abundance: many; d_gene: NA; CDR3nt: TGTGCCAGCAGTGAACGGCTGGGAGACGTCCTCGGCAATGAGCAGTTCTTC; CDR3aa: CASSERLGDVLGNEQFF